This T cell receptor (beta chain) was sequenced during a study of technical replicates of blood from a handful of donors (dated by TCRdb to the late 2010s). The CDR3 goes from the cysteine to the phenylalanine over 14 residues. Only CDR3 DNA remains: 42 bases, in frame from the first base. CDR1 and CDR2 were assigned from the germline V gene as SQVTM and ANQGSEA. V lost 4 bases and J lost 3 bases; the stretch between them is 15 bases long. Points on this clone: Its antigen remains unidentified. No per-base quality is available; no much larger clone lies one base away.

Library creation used the immunoSEQ multiplex PCR assay. TCRdb limited this immuneACCESS table to in-frame rearrangements with V and J called. A share of clones is missing; checked studies link under half to unresolved V genes, and the rest is unexplained. The sample table records around 83,000 clones; 80% to 95% of these occur just once. About 0.4% of the sample comes from the top ten. Sequenced input: T cells isolated from PBMCs. Here the chain combines TRBV29-1 and TRBJ1-1; the D gene is perhaps TRBD1, on 5 matching bases. The TCR was taken from a human donor in good health. Some clones in this sample may be carry-over from other donors' samples. This receptor has the CDR3 CSVGGGVGHTEAFF. At the DNA level, the sequence is TGCAGCGTTGGGGGAGGGGTGGGTCACACTGAAGCTTTCTTT.